The 11 T cell receptor beta chains presented below share a single source sample, sequenced in a study of glioma-infiltrating T cells after dendritic cell vaccination. The table came from immunoSEQ multiplex PCR; TCRdb's copy has only in-frame clones and leaves some out. The table shows about 67,000 clones, with 80% to 85% occurring only once. The sequences come from blood, collected before dendritic cell vaccination. These receptors came from a human donor with glioblastoma.

Within the sample, this clone is medium-sized. The same CDR3 also results from other DNA sequences found in this sample. The chain is built from TRBV4-2 and TRBJ2-1; the match to TRBD2 covers 12 bases. V gave up 3 bases and J gave up 5 bases; unmatched junction bases: 5. This CDR3 is built from 16 residues. CDR1 and CDR2 (germline): LGHNA, YNFKEQ. The CDR3 nucleotides read TGTGCCAGCAGCCAGGGCCCTAGCGGGGGGGACAATGAGCAGTTCTTC. It codes for CASSQGPSGGDNEQFF.

DNA for the CDR3: TGCGCCAGCAGCTTAGGGACAGACTATGGCTACACCTTC. It yields the protein CASSLGTDYGYTF. This chain uses TRBV4-3 with TRBJ1-2, with 7 bases aligning to TRBD1. The V gene end was trimmed by 5 bases and the J gene end by 3 bases; junction bases not matched to a gene: 3. CDR3 size: 13 residues. Germline CDR1 and CDR2: LGHNA and YSLEER.

This chain connects TRBV11-1 to TRBJ2-3, with 7 nucleotides matching TRBD2. The CDR3 is 15 amino acids. Unmatched junction bases numbered 5, after V lost 1 base and J lost 4 bases. Per germline, CDR1 SGHAT and CDR2 FQDESV (reference sequence). CDR3 residues: CASSLGAGRADTQYF. The CDR3 region has the DNA TGTGCCAGCAGCTTAGGAGCGGGGCGGGCAGATACGCAGTATTTT.

This rearrangement joins TRBV27 to TRBJ2-1; 9 bases are shared with TRBD1. Germline CDR1 reads MNHEY; CDR2 reads SMNVEV (reference sequence). This CDR3 contains 17 residues. Unmatched junction bases numbered 10, after V lost 5 bases and J lost 2 bases. The CDR3 loop is CASSPWGQGNTYNEQFF. CDR3 coding DNA: TGTGCCAGCAGTCCGTGGGGACAGGGAAATACCTACAATGAGCAGTTCTTC.

V and J are TRBV5-4 and TRBJ2-3; TRBD1 aligns across 7 bases. Trimming at V came to 3 bases and at J to 2 bases, leaving 12 bases not matched to a gene. Germline V lookup: CDR1 SGHNT, CDR2 YYREEE (reference sequence). The CDR3 extends over 17 amino acids. The CDR3: CASSSPGDSGFTDTQYF. In nucleotides, the CDR3 is TGTGCCAGCAGCTCCCCTGGGGACAGCGGATTCACAGATACGCAGTATTTT.

V and J are TRBV9 and TRBJ2-3; 7 bases agree with TRBD1. Per germline, CDR1 SGDLS and CDR2 YYNGEE. The CDR3 sequence is 16 residues long. V shed 4 bases and J 1 base; nucleotides not matched to a gene: 9. The CDR3 nucleotides read TGTGCCAGCAGCTATCAAACAGGGGTGGGCACAGATACGCAGTATTTT. It yields the protein CASSYQTGVGTDTQYF.

The chain links TRBV6-5 to TRBJ1-4; 7 bases agree with TRBD1. V lost 2 bases, J lost 8 bases, and 5 bases stayed unmatched. The CDR3 runs to 14 residues. CDR1 and CDR2 (germline): MNHEY, SVGAGI. CDR3 amino acids: CASSYQGVGEKLFF. The CDR3, as DNA: TGTGCCAGCAGTTACCAGGGGGTCGGCGAAAAACTGTTTTTT.

This chain joins TRBV5-4 and TRBJ1-1; TRBD1 is a possible D gene (6 bases). CDR3 length: 15 amino acids. With 2 bases removed from V and 1 base from J, the gap between germline ends came to 12 bases. Per the germline V gene, CDR1 is SGHNT and CDR2 is YYREEE (reference sequence). The CDR3, as DNA: TGTGCCAGCAGCTTAAGCCCGACAGGGAACACTGAAGCTTTCTTT. Protein product: CASSLSPTGNTEAFF.

V usage is TRBV6-1 and J usage is TRBJ1-1; TRBD1 is a possible D gene (6 bases). The CDR3 runs 11 residues. Per the germline V gene, CDR1 is MNHNS and CDR2 is SASEGT. Trimming removed 7 bases from V and 5 bases from J, with 8 bases in between. The CDR3 spells CASKGTTEAFF. The CDR3 nucleotides read TGTGCCAGCAAAGGGACAACTGAAGCTTTCTTT.

J is TRBJ2-7 and V is TRBV7-3; 7 bases match TRBD1. The CDR3 contains 13 residues. V was pared by 5 bases and J by 6 bases, with 7 bases of the junction left unmatched. Germline assignment: CDR1 SGHTA and CDR2 FQGTGA. The CDR3, as DNA: TGTGCCAGCAGCCAGGACAGGACGGGCGAGCAGTACTTC. This gives the protein CASSQDRTGEQYF.

This clone has more than one count but fewer than ten. The chain is built from TRBV7-8 and TRBJ1-4, with D perhaps TRBD1 (5 bases). The V gene lost 2 bases and the J gene lost 7 bases, with 8 bases spanning the gap. Germline V lookup: CDR1 SGHVS, CDR2 FQNEAQ. This CDR3 is 13 amino acids long. CDR3 sequence (DNA): TGTGCCAGCAGCTTACAGGGTACTGAAAAACTGTTTTTT. Its translation: CASSLQGTEKLFF.